Listed here is a single TCR beta chain. The source of the sample is a study of control samples from healthy donors and cancer patients. Measured with immunoSEQ multiplex PCR; TCRdb has only the in-frame clones, and not every one. Counted here are about 150,000 clones, approximately 88% occurring once; the ten biggest clones make up about 4.9%. Sequencing was done on a sample of blood. The receptor was derived from a young man in good health.

CDR3 sequence reads: CASVVDRGYTGELFF. CDR3 DNA sequence: TGTGCCAGCGTGGTGGACAGGGGGTACACCGGGGAGCTGTTTTTT. V and J are TRBV6-5 and TRBJ2-2; 10 bases agree with TRBD1. Germline V lookup: CDR1 MNHEY, CDR2 SVGAGI. This CDR3 has 15 amino acids. The trim removed 8 bases at V and 3 bases at J, leaving 6 bases unmatched.